This is a list of T cell receptor beta chains from one sample in a study of CD8 T cells in Susac syndrome. TCRdb redid the calling of the immunoSEQ multiplex PCR reads with MiXCR, one entry per CDR3 protein. The table records over 150,000 distinct CDR3 sequences, 85% to 95% of them present only once. Sequencing was carried out using CD4+ T cells from PBMCs. These receptors were taken from a human donor with Susac syndrome. CDR3s include the opening cysteine and the closing phenylalanine or tryptophan. Each record gives: CDR3 length, clone size, J gene, V gene, D gene, CDR3 protein, CDR3 DNA. A D gene is named only where the DNA matches it firmly. The size entry is marked missing in some rows and otherwise reads once, few, many or a size class.

16,NA,TRBJ1-5,TRBV6-2/TRBV6-3,NA,CASDVEGGLGNQPQHF,TGTGCCAGCGACGTCGAAGGGGGGCTTGGGAATCAGCCCCAGCATTTT
16,NA,TRBJ2-1,TRBV5-1,TRBD2,CASSTLLREGYNEQFF,TGCGCCAGCAGTACCTTGCTGAGGGAGGGTTACAATGAGCAGTTCTTC
16,NA,TRBJ1-3,TRBV28,TRBD1,CASRGDRTISGNTIYF,TGTGCCAGCCGTGGGGACAGGACGATCTCTGGAAACACCATATATTTT
15,NA,TRBJ1-3,TRBV7-2,NA,CASSPGVSSENTIYF,TGTGCCAGCAGCCCCGGAGTAAGCTCTGAAAACACCATATATTTT
16,NA,TRBJ2-3,TRBV18,TRBD1,CASSPTRTGGTDTQYF,TGTGCCAGCTCACCTACAAGGACAGGGGGCACAGATACGCAGTATTTT
14,NA,TRBJ2-1,TRBV7-2,NA,CASTRDWTDNEQFF,TGTGCCAGCACCAGGGACTGGACTGACAATGAGCAGTTCTTC
17,NA,TRBJ2-6,TRBV7-2,TRBD1,CASSGPGQLSGANVLTF,TGTGCCAGCAGCGGTCCGGGACAGCTCTCTGGGGCCAACGTCCTGACTTTC
15,NA,TRBJ1-5,TRBV5-1,NA,CASSFRGASGQPQHF,TGCGCCAGCAGCTTCAGGGGCGCTTCGGGACAGCCCCAGCATTTT
16,NA,TRBJ2-1,TRBV3-1,TRBD2,CASSRDTWTSVYEQFF,TGTGCCAGCAGCCGCGATACCTGGACTAGCGTCTATGAGCAGTTCTTC
14,NA,TRBJ2-1,TRBV27,NA,CASSRRRTHNEQFF,TGTGCCAGCAGTCGACGGCGGACCCACAATGAGCAGTTCTTC
16,NA,TRBJ1-5,TRBV20-1,NA,CSAAGLGGNSNQPQHF,TGCAGTGCTGCTGGGTTAGGGGGGAATAGCAATCAGCCCCAGCATTTT
12,NA,TRBJ2-7,TRBV20-1,TRBD2,CSARPGGDEQYF,TGCAGTGCCCGCCCCGGGGGGGACGAGCAGTACTTC
14,NA,TRBJ1-1,TRBV6-6,NA,CASSSRRVYTEAFF,TGTGCCAGCAGTTCCCGGAGGGTTTACACTGAAGCTTTCTTT
16,NA,TRBJ2-1,TRBV28,NA,CASLSSAGPDYNEQFF,TGTGCCAGTCTCAGTAGTGCGGGACCCGACTACAATGAGCAGTTCTTC
16,NA,TRBJ2-2,TRBV2,NA,CASSEALVRVGGELFF,TGTGCCAGCAGTGAAGCGTTAGTCAGGGTTGGCGGGGAGCTGTTTTTT
15,NA,TRBJ2-1,TRBV5-1,NA,CASSLARSTYNEQFF,TGCGCCAGCAGCTTGGCTAGATCTACCTACAATGAGCAGTTCTTC
13,NA,TRBJ2-3,TRBV5-1,NA,CASSFGGTDTQYF,TGCGCCAGCAGCTTCGGGGGCACAGATACGCAGTATTTT
14,NA,TRBJ1-2,TRBV5-8,NA,CASSYLRGHYGYTF,TGTGCCAGCAGCTACCTACGGGGCCACTATGGCTACACCTTC
14,NA,TRBJ1-5,TRBV20-1,NA,CSASGPGSNQPQHF,TGCAGTGCTAGCGGGCCAGGGAGCAATCAGCCCCAGCATTTT
14,NA,TRBJ2-7,TRBV5-4,NA,CASSLGQGGVEQYF,TGTGCCAGCAGCTTGGGACAGGGCGGGGTCGAGCAGTACTTC
15,NA,TRBJ1-2,TRBV7-9,TRBD1,CASTGAGRGIGGYTF,TGTGCCAGCACCGGAGCGGGCAGGGGGATCGGAGGCTACACCTTC
13,NA,TRBJ1-5,TRBV6-2/TRBV6-3,NA,CASSYFGLAPQHF,TGTGCCAGCAGTTACTTCGGGCTGGCGCCCCAGCATTTT
13,NA,TRBJ2-7,TRBV7-9,NA,CASSLAGIHEQYF,TGTGCCAGCAGCTTAGCGGGCATCCACGAGCAGTACTTC
13,NA,TRBJ2-2,TRBV21-1,NA,CASTSLYTGELFF,TGTGCCAGCACCTCCTTGTACACCGGGGAGCTGTTTTTT
13,few,TRBJ2-7,TRBV12-3/TRBV12-4,TRBD2,CASSPSGTYEQYF,TGTGCCAGCAGTCCTAGCGGAACCTACGAGCAGTACTTC
16,NA,TRBJ2-1,TRBV4-2,TRBD2,CASSQERLAEYNEQFF,TGTGCCAGCAGCCAAGAGAGACTAGCGGAGTACAATGAGCAGTTCTTC
13,NA,TRBJ2-7,TRBV20-1,TRBD1,CSAPGQGNHEQYF,TGCAGTGCGCCGGGACAGGGTAATCACGAGCAGTACTTC
14,NA,TRBJ1-2,TRBV20-1,TRBD1,CSARDGQGRGGYTF,TGCAGTGCTAGAGACGGACAGGGGAGAGGTGGCTACACCTTC
15,once,TRBJ2-7,TRBV15,NA,CATSRGPLAVYEQYF,TGTGCCACCAGCAGAGGTCCACTAGCAGTATACGAGCAGTACTTC
14,NA,TRBJ1-1,TRBV19,NA,CASTPPNRNTEAFF,TGTGCCAGTACCCCGCCCAACCGGAACACTGAAGCTTTCTTT
17,NA,TRBJ2-4,TRBV7-2,NA,CASSWGRGSRSKNIQYF,TGTGCCAGCAGCTGGGGTCGAGGCAGCCGGTCCAAAAACATTCAGTACTTC
12,NA,TRBJ1-1,TRBV29-1,NA,CSVKGVLTEAFF,TGCAGCGTTAAGGGGGTGCTCACTGAAGCTTTCTTT
14,NA,TRBJ2-2,TRBV4-1,NA,CASSQGMRTGELFF,TGCGCCAGCAGCCAGGGGATGAGGACCGGGGAGCTGTTTTTT
13,NA,TRBJ2-3,TRBV12-3/TRBV12-4,NA,CASSPRHTDTQYF,TGTGCCAGCAGTCCGCGTCACACAGATACGCAGTATTTT
13,NA,TRBJ2-7,TRBV12-3/TRBV12-4,NA,CASSDSLSYEQYF,TGTGCCAGCAGCGACAGTCTCTCCTACGAGCAGTACTTC
16,NA,TRBJ2-2,TRBV7-9,NA,CASSSRATGNTGELFF,TGTGCCAGCAGCTCCCGAGCGACAGGGAACACCGGGGAGCTGTTTTTT
16,NA,TRBJ2-7,TRBV18,NA,CASSPLSSGSSYEQYF,TGTGCCAGCTCACCCCTCTCGTCAGGGAGCTCCTACGAGCAGTACTTC
14,NA,TRBJ1-2,TRBV9,TRBD1,CASSAAGQFYGYTF,TGTGCCAGCAGCGCGGCGGGACAGTTCTATGGCTACACCTTC
15,NA,TRBJ2-2,TRBV30,NA,CAWSLGRGDTGELFF,TGTGCCTGGAGTTTGGGCAGGGGGGACACCGGGGAGCTGTTTTTT